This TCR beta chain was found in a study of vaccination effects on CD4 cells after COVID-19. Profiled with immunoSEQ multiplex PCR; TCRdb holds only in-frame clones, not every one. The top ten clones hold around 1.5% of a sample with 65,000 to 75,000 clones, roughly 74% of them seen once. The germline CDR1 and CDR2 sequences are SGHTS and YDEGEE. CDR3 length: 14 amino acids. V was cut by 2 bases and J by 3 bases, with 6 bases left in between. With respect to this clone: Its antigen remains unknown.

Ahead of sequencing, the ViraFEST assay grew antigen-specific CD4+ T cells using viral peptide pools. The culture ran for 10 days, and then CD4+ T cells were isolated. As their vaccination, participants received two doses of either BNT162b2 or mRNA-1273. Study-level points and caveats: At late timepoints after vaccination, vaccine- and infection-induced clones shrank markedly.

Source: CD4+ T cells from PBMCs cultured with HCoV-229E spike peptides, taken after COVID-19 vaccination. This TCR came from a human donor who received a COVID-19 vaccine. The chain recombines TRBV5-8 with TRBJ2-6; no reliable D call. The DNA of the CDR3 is TGTGCCAGCAGCTTCTGGGATGGGGCCAACGTCCTGACTTTC. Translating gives CASSFWDGANVLTF.